The 15 T cell receptor beta chains below were found in one sample sequenced in a study of blood T cell repertoires in COVID-19. Repertoires were generated with immunoSEQ multiplex PCR, while TCRdb's copy carries only in-frame clones and drops some. The repertoire consists of over 50,000 clones, with around 80% occurring once and the leading ten covering around 2.5%. The sequenced sample was peripheral blood. These receptors were obtained from a man in his fifties with acute or convalescent COVID-19.

The chain recombines TRBV2 with TRBJ2-4; no firm D call. V dropped 4 bases and J dropped 6 bases, with 13 bases sitting between them. The germline V gene encodes CDR1 SNHLY and CDR2 FYNNEI. The CDR3 covers 14 residues. The CDR3 loop reads CASSVVPVRNIQYF. CDR3 DNA: TGTGCCAGCAGTGTAGTCCCCGTTAGAAACATTCAGTACTTC.

J is TRBJ2-7 and V is TRBV28; weak D call: TRBD1 (5 bases). Trimming pared 2 bases from V and 2 bases from J, leaving 10 bases between. Germline V gene sequence: CDR1 MDHEN, CDR2 SYDVKM. This CDR3 region has 14 residues. As DNA, the CDR3 is TGTGCCAGCAGTTTACCGCTACAGGCCTACGAGCAGTACTTC. Residues: CASSLPLQAYEQYF.

The chain employs TRBV18 and TRBJ2-7; 7 bases match TRBD2. This CDR3 has 15 amino acids. V shed 0 bases, J shed 3 bases, and the junction held 5 bases outside the gene matches. Germline CDR1 is KGHSH and CDR2 is LQKENI. The CDR3 nucleotides read TGTGCCAGCTCACCACCGGGGACTACCAACTACGAGCAGTACTTC. It is translated as CASSPPGTTNYEQYF.

The CDR3: CAISETGTNQPQHF. The CDR3 DNA follows: TGTGCCATCAGTGAAACAGGGACCAATCAGCCCCAGCATTTT. The rearrangement uses TRBV10-3 and TRBJ1-5, with D tentatively TRBD1 (6 bases). Trimming took off 3 bases at V and 3 bases at J, with 9 bases between the two ends. Germline V gene sequence: CDR1 ENHRY, CDR2 SYGVKD. CDR3 length: 14 residues.

This chain joins TRBV5-1 and TRBJ1-1, with D perhaps matching TRBD1 (5 bases). This CDR3 is built from 15 residues. V was trimmed by 7 bases and J by 0 bases, leaving 16 bases between them. CDR1 SGHRS and CDR2 YFSETQ come from the germline V gene. Here the CDR3 reads CASGLGAGMNTEAFF. The DNA for the CDR3 is TGCGCCAGCGGCCTAGGGGCAGGGATGAACACTGAAGCTTTCTTT.

The gene calls are TRBV27 and TRBJ1-5; unclear D gene. Germline assignment: CDR1 MNHEY and CDR2 SMNVEV (reference sequence). V was cut by 0 bases and J by 7 bases, with 7 bases left in between. The CDR3 runs to 13 residues. In DNA, the CDR3 is TGTGCCAGCAGTTTATCGCACAAACAGCCCCAGCATTTT. Protein sequence: CASSLSHKQPQHF.

This chain links TRBV28 with TRBJ1-2; a weak D match, TRBD1 (6 bases). CDR1 MDHEN and CDR2 SYDVKM come from the germline V gene. The CDR3 spans 16 residues. V shed 5 bases and J shed 4 bases, with 20 bases lying between them. The CDR3 is CASSTLDSQGAYGYTF. The CDR3 bases are TGTGCCAGCAGTACATTGGACAGCCAAGGGGCCTATGGCTACACCTTC.

The rearrangement links TRBV10-1 to TRBJ1-1, with 7 bases fitting TRBD1. The CDR3 has 15 amino acids. Germline lookup yields CDR1 WNHNN and CDR2 SYGVQD (reference sequence). Trimming cost V 3 bases and J 1 base; bases outside gene matches: 5. CDR3 coding DNA: TGCGCCAGCAGTGACCCCGGACAGGAGAACACTGAAGCTTTCTTT. As protein: CASSDPGQENTEAFF.

The rearrangement links TRBV7-2 to TRBJ2-1, with 9 positions matching TRBD2. This CDR3 has 16 amino acids. Germline assignment: CDR1 SGHTA and CDR2 FQGNSA. V was clipped by 4 bases and J by 7 bases; unmatched bases: 11. CDR3 residues: CASSSRGGRARNEQFF. CDR3 sequence (DNA): TGTGCCAGCAGCTCAAGAGGCGGGAGGGCCCGTAATGAGCAGTTCTTC. Variable domain in full (rest from reference TRBV7-2 and TRBJ2-1): GAGVSQSPSNKVTEKGKDVELRCDPISGHTALYWYRQSLGQGLEFLIYFQGNSAPDKSGLPSDRFSAERTGGSVSTLTIQRTQQEDSAVYLCASSSRGGRARNEQFFGPGTRLTVL.

The V call is TRBV18, the J call TRBJ2-5, with 12 positions matching TRBD2. The CDR3 spans 15 residues. After removal of 2 bases from V and 4 bases from J, the junction contained 2 bases not matched to a gene. CDR1 is KGHSH and CDR2 is LQKENI in the germline V gene. This chain's CDR3 is CASSPGTSGLETQYF. The CDR3 coding sequence is TGTGCCAGCTCACCAGGGACTAGCGGGTTAGAGACCCAGTACTTC. Filled out from reference TRBV18 and TRBJ2-5, the complete variable domain reads NAGVMQNPRHLVRRRGQEARLRCSPMKGHSHVYWYRQLPEEGLKFMVYLQKENIIDESGMPKERFSAEFPKEGPSILRIQQVVRGDSAAYFCASSPGTSGLETQYFGPGTRLLVL.

The rearrangement joins TRBV5-1 to TRBJ2-2; the D gene is possibly TRBD2 (5 bases). The CDR3 length is 14 residues. The ends were cut back, 7 bases at V and 0 bases at J, with 10 bases in the middle. The germline CDR1 and CDR2 sequences are SGHRS and YFSETQ. The CDR3 protein is CASAAGANTGELFF. The DNA for the CDR3 is TGCGCCAGCGCGGCGGGCGCGAACACCGGGGAGCTGTTTTTT.

The chain joins TRBV7-3 to TRBJ2-2, with D perhaps TRBD2 (6 bases). CDR3 length: 16 amino acids. In germline, CDR1 is SGHTA, CDR2 FQGTGA. V gave up 5 bases and J gave up 2 bases, with 15 bases separating them. For the CDR3, the DNA is TGTGCCAGCAGCCGAATGGACTATTCAAACACCGGGGAGCTGTTTTTT. It translates to CASSRMDYSNTGELFF.

V gene TRBV28 combines with J gene TRBJ2-3; possible D gene TRBD2, 7 bases. V was clipped by 6 bases and J by 5 bases, with 18 bases between them. Germline V gene lookup returns CDR1 MDHEN and CDR2 SYDVKM. The CDR3 totals 15 residues. CDR3 DNA sequence: TGTGCCAGCAGCCTCGGGACGCGGGGGCTAGATACGCAGTATTTT. The encoded protein is CASSLGTRGLDTQYF. Based on the CDR3 plus reference TRBV28 and TRBJ2-3, the full variable domain is DVKVTQSSRYLVKRTGEKVFLECVQDMDHENMFWYRQDPGLGLRLIYFSYDVKMKEKGDIPEGYSVSREKKERFSLILESASTNQTSMYLCASSLGTRGLDTQYFGPGTRLTVL.

V and J are TRBV13 and TRBJ1-1, with D uncertain. Germline V gene lookup returns CDR1 PRHDT and CDR2 FYEKMQ (reference sequence). The CDR3 extends over 12 amino acids. Deletions cut 5 bases from V and 8 bases from J, with 12 bases between. CDR3 sequence: CASSTRTGEAFF. DNA of the CDR3: TGTGCCAGCAGCACCCGGACTGGAGAAGCTTTCTTT.

This chain uses TRBV6-2 or TRBV6-3 with TRBJ2-3; weak D call: TRBD2 (6 bases). Germline V gives CDR1 MNHEY, CDR2 SVGEGT. This CDR3 region has 14 residues. Trimming took off 2 bases at V and 11 bases at J, with 17 bases between the two ends. The CDR3 region is CASSYVGPGGKQYF. CDR3 nucleotide sequence: TGTGCCAGCAGTTACGTGGGACCAGGAGGGAAGCAGTATTTT.